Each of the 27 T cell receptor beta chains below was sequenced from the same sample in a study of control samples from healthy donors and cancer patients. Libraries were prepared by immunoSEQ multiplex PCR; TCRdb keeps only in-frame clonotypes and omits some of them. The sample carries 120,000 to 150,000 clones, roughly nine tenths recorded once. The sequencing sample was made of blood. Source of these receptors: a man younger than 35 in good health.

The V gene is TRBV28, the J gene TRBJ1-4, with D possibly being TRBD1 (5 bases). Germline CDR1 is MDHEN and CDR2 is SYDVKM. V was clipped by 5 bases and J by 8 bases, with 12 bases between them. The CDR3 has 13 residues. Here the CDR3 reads CASSIVGAEKLFF. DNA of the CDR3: TGTGCCAGCAGTATCGTCGGGGCGGAAAAACTGTTTTTT.

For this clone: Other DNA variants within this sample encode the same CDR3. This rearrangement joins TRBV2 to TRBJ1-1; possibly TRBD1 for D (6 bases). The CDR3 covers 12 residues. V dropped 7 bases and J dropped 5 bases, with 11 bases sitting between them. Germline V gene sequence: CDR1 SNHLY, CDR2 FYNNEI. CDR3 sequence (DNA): TGTGCCAGCAAGAGGGGGGGTACTGAAGCTTTCTTT. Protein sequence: CASKRGGTEAFF.

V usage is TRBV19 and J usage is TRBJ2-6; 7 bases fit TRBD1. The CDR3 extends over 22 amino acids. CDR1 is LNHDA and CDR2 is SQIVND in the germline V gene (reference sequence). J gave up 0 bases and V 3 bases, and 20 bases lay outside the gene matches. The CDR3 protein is CASSILIGRGRPSNSGANVLTF. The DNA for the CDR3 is TGTGCCAGTAGTATCCTCATAGGTAGGGGGCGACCCTCGAACTCTGGGGCCAACGTCCTGACTTTC.

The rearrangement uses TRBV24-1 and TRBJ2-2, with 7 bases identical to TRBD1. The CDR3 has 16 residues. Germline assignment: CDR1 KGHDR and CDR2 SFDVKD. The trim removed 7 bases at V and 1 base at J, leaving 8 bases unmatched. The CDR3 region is CATSPPGQRNTGELFF. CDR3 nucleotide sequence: TGTGCCACCAGCCCTCCGGGACAGAGGAACACCGGGGAGCTGTTTTTT.

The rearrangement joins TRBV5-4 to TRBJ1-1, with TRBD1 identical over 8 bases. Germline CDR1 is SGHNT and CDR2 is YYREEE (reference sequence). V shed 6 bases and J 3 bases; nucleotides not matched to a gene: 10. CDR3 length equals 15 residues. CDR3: CASNPVDRAHTEAFF. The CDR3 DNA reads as TGTGCCAGCAACCCCGTGGACAGGGCCCACACTGAAGCTTTCTTT.

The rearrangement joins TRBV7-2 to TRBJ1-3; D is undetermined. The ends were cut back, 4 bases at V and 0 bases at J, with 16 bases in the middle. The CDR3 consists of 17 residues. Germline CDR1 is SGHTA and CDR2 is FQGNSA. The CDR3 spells CASSSHNFLASGNTIYF. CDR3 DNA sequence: TGTGCCAGCAGCTCACATAATTTTCTCGCCTCTGGAAACACCATATATTTT.

CDR3 in amino acids: CASSPYGLAGNNEQFF. The CDR3 nucleotides read TGTGCCAGCAGCCCCTATGGACTAGCGGGAAACAATGAGCAGTTCTTC. The chain has TRBV7-7 and TRBJ2-1; the match to TRBD2 covers 12 bases. This CDR3 spans 16 amino acids. V was pared by 5 bases and J by 5 bases, with 7 bases of the junction left unmatched. Germline lookup yields CDR1 SSHAT and CDR2 FNYEAQ (reference sequence).

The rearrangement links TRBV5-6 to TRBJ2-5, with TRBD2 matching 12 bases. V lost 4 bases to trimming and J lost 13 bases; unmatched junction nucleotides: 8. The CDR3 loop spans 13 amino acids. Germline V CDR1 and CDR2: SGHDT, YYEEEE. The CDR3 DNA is TGTGCCAGCAGCCGCGGACTAGCGGGGAGGGCGTACTTC. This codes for CASSRGLAGRAYF.

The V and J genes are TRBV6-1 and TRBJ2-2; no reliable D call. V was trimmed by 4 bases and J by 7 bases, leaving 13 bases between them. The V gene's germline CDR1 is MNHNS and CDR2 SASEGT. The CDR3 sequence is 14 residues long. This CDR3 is CASSVRTRDGELFF. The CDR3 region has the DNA TGTGCCAGCAGTGTTCGGACCCGTGACGGGGAGCTGTTTTTT.

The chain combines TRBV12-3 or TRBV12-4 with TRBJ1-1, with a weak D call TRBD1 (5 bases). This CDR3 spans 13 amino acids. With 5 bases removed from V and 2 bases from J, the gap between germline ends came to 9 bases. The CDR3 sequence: CASSTGPNTEAFF. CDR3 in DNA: TGTGCCAGCAGTACGGGACCAAACACTGAAGCTTTCTTT.

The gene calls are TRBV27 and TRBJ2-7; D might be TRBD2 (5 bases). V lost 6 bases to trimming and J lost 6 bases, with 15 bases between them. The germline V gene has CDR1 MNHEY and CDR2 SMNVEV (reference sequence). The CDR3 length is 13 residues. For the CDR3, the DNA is TGTGCCAGCAGCCCAGACTACGGTGGCGAGCAGTACTTC. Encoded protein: CASSPDYGGEQYF.

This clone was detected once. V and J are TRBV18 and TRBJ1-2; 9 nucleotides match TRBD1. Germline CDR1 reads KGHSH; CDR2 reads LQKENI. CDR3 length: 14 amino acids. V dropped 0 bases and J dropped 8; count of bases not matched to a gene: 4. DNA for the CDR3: TGTGCCAGCTCACCACCGGGACAGGGTAACGGCTACACCTTC. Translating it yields CASSPPGQGNGYTF.

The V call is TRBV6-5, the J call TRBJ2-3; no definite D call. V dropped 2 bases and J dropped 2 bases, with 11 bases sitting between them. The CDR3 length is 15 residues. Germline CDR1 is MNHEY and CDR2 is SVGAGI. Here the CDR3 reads CASSYRWGNTDTQYF. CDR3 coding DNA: TGTGCCAGCAGTTACAGGTGGGGTAACACAGATACGCAGTATTTT.

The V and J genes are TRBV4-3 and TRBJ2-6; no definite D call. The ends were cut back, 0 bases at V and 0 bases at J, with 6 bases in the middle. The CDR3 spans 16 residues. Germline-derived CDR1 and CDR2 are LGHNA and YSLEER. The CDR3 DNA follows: TGCGCCAGCAGCCAAGATCCGCTCTCTGGGGCCAACGTCCTGACTTTC. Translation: CASSQDPLSGANVLTF.

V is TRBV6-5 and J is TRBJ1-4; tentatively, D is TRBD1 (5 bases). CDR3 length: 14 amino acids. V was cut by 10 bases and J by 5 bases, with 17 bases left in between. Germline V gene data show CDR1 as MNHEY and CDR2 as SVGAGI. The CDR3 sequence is CATTEGTANEKLFF. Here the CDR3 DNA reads TGTGCCACCACGGAGGGGACGGCAAATGAAAAACTGTTTTTT.

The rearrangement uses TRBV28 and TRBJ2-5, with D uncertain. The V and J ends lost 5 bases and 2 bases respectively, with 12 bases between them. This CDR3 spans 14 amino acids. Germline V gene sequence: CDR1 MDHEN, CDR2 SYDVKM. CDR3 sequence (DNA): TGTGCCAGCAGTCCCCTTATGGGACAAGAGACCCAGTACTTC. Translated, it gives CASSPLMGQETQYF.

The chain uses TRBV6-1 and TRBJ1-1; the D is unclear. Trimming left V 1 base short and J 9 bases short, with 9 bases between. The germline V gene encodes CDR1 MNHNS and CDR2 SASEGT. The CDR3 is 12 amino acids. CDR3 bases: TGTGCCAGCAGTGAAGATGGTAGGCAAGCTTTCTTT. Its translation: CASSEDGRQAFF.

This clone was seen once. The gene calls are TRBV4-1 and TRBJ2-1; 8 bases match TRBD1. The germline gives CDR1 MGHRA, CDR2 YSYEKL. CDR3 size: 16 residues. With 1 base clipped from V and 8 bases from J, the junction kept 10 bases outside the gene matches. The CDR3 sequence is CASSQGAGTGLDEQFF. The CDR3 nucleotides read TGCGCCAGCAGCCAAGGGGCGGGGACAGGATTGGATGAGCAGTTCTTC.

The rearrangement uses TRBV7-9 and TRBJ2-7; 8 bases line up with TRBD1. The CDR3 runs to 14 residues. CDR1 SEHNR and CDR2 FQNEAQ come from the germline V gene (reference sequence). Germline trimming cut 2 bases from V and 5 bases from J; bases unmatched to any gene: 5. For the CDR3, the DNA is TGTGCCAGCAGCTTACGGACAGGGTCTCACGAGCAGTACTTC. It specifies CASSLRTGSHEQYF.

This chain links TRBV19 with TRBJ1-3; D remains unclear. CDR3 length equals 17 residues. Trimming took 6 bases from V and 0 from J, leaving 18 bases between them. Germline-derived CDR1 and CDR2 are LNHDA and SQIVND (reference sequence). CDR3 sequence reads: CASSPRPGPSSGNTIYF. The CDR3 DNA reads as TGTGCCAGTAGCCCGAGACCAGGACCGAGCTCTGGAAACACCATATATTTT. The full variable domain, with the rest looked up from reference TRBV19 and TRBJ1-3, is DGGITQSPKYLFRKEGQNVTLSCEQNLNHDAMYWYRQDPGQGLRLIYYSQIVNDFQKGDIAEGYSVSREKKESFPLTVTSAQKNPTAFYLCASSPRPGPSSGNTIYFGEGSWLTVV.

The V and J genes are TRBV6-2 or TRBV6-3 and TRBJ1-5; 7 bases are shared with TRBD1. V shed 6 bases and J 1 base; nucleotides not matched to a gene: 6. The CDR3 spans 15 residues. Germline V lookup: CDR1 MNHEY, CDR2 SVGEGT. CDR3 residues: CASSQRQGSNQPQHF. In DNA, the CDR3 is TGTGCCAGCAGCCAACGACAGGGAAGCAATCAGCCCCAGCATTTT.

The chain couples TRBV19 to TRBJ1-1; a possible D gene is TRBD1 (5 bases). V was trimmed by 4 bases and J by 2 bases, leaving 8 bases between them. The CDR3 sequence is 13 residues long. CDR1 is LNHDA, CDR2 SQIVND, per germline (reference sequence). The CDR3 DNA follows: TGTGCCAGTAGTACTGACAGAAACACTGAAGCTTTCTTT. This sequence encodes CASSTDRNTEAFF.

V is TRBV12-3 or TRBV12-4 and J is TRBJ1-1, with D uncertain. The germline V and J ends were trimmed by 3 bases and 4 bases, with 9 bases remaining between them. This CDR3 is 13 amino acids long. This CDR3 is CASSLRSVTEAFF. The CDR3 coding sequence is TGTGCCAGCAGTTTGAGGTCTGTCACTGAAGCTTTCTTT.

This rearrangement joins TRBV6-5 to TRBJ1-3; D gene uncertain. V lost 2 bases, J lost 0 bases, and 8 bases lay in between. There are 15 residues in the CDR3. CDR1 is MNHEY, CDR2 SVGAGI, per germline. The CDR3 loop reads CASSYGAHSGNTIYF. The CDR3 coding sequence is TGTGCCAGCAGTTACGGCGCCCACTCTGGAAACACCATATATTTT.

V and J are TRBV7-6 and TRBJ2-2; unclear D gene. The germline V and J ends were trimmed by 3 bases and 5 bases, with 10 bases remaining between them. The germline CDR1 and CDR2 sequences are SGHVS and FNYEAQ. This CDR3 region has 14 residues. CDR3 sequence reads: CASSFKDETGELFF. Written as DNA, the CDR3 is TGTGCCAGCAGCTTTAAGGATGAAACCGGGGAGCTGTTTTTT. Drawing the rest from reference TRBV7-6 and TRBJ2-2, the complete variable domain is GAGVSQSPRYKVTKRGQDVALRCDPISGHVSLYWYRQALGQGPEFLTYFNYEAQQDKSGLPNDRFSAERPEGSISTLTIQRTEQRDSAMYRCASSFKDETGELFFGEGSRLTVL.

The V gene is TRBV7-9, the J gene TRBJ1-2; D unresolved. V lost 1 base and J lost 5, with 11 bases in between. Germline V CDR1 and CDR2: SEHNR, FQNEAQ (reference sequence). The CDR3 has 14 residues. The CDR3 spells CASSLDGGKYGYTF. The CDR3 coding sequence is TGTGCCAGCAGCTTAGACGGCGGAAAATATGGCTACACCTTC.

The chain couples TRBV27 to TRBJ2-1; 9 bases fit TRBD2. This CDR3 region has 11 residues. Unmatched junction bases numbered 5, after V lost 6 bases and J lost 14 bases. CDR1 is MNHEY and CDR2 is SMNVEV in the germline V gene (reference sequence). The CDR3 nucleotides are TGTGCCAGCAGCGCGGGGGGGTGGGAGTTCTTC. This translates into CASSAGGWEFF.